Below, 17 T cell receptor beta chains from the same sample are listed, as sequenced in a study of cytomegalovirus exposure and HLA in healthy donors. With 60 Vbeta and 13 Jbeta primers, the PCR was carried out. The method was immunoSEQ multiplex PCR; TCRdb's version includes in-frame clones alone and lacks a portion of them. The sample has under 200,000 clones, over 70% seen once; the top ten hold 3.8%. The sample consisted of PBMCs. All receptors come from a man aged 50 or older in good health and CMV-seronegative.

Turning to this clone: The junction departs from the called germline gene at one end, perhaps through a read error. Distinct nucleotide sequences in the sample also encode this CDR3. The chain links TRBV7-2 to TRBJ2-2, with TRBD1 matching over 8 bases. The CDR3 consists of 14 residues. Per germline, CDR1 SGHTA and CDR2 FQGNSA. The CDR3 sequence is CASNLGQVKGELFF. The CDR3 DNA is TGCGCCAGCAACTTGGGACAGGTCAAAGGGGAGCTGTTTTTT.

V and J are TRBV18 and TRBJ1-1, with unresolved D. The V end lost 3 bases, the J end lost 0 bases, and 14 bases lay between the germline ends. CDR3 size: 16 residues. Germline CDR1 and CDR2: KGHSH and LQKENI. For the CDR3, the DNA is TGTGCCAGCTCACCTTACACGAACAGCATGAACACTGAAGCTTTCTTT. The encoded protein is CASSPYTNSMNTEAFF.

J is TRBJ2-7 and V is TRBV11-1; 8 bases map to TRBD1. The CDR3 has 17 amino acids. V shed 2 bases, J shed 7 bases, and the junction held 16 bases outside the gene matches. CDR1 and CDR2 (germline): SGHAT, FQDESV (reference sequence). The chain's CDR3 is CASSLQTGAVFTSEQYF. The CDR3 DNA is TGTGCCAGCAGCTTACAGACAGGGGCCGTTTTTACCTCGGAGCAGTACTTC. Full variable domain (rest looked up from reference TRBV11-1 and TRBJ2-7): EAEVAQSPRYKITEKSQAVAFWCDPISGHATLYWYRQILGQGPELLVQFQDESVVDDSQLPKDRFSAERLKGVDSTLKIQPAELGDSAMYLCASSLQTGAVFTSEQYFGPGTRLTVT.

The rearrangement links TRBV29-1 to TRBJ1-1; no clear D. Trimming left V 8 bases short and J 2 bases short, with 15 bases between. The CDR3 spans 13 residues. CDR1 and CDR2 from the germline V gene are SQVTM and ANQGSEA. CDR3: CSTPPSYNTEAFF. The CDR3 DNA follows: TGCAGCACCCCCCCTAGCTACAACACTGAAGCTTTCTTT.

This clone was observed a handful of times. The V call is TRBV5-1, the J call TRBJ1-4, with unresolved D. The V end lost 3 bases, the J end lost 0 bases, and 6 bases lay between the germline ends. Germline CDR1 is SGHRS and CDR2 is YFSETQ. This CDR3 is built from 14 residues. CDR3: CASSSSSTNEKLFF. The CDR3 DNA follows: TGCGCCAGCAGCTCGAGTTCAACTAATGAAAAACTGTTTTTT.

The V gene is TRBV6-5, the J gene TRBJ2-1; 7 bases line up with TRBD1. The germline V gene has CDR1 MNHEY and CDR2 SVGAGI. This CDR3 spans 13 amino acids. The V gene end was trimmed by 5 bases and the J gene end by 5 bases; junction bases not matched to a gene: 3. The CDR3 sequence is CASSEGQNNEQFF. The CDR3 nucleotides read TGTGCCAGCAGTGAGGGACAGAACAATGAGCAGTTCTTC.

V gene TRBV2 combines with J gene TRBJ2-1, with D possibly matching TRBD2 (5 bases). Germline V gives CDR1 SNHLY, CDR2 FYNNEI. The length of the CDR3 is 13 residues. Trimming stripped 8 bases from V and 8 bases from J, with 16 bases between. This CDR3 reads CASVLAPWDEQFF. The CDR3, as DNA: TGTGCCAGCGTCCTAGCCCCCTGGGATGAGCAGTTCTTC. Together with reference TRBV2 and TRBJ2-1, the CDR3 gives the full variable domain: EPEVTQTPSHQVTQMGQEVILRCVPISNHLYFYWYRQILGQKVEFLVSFYNNEISEKSEIFDDQFSVERPDGSNFTLKIRSTKLEDSAMYFCASVLAPWDEQFFGPGTRLTVL.

The J gene is TRBJ2-1, the V gene TRBV19; the match to TRBD2 covers 13 bases. The junction had 12 bases not matched to a gene; V was cut back by 4 bases and J by 6 bases. Germline V gives CDR1 LNHDA, CDR2 SQIVND (reference sequence). This CDR3 contains 18 residues. The CDR3 nucleotides read TGTGCCAGTAGTAGGACTAGCGGGGGATCTTTCGGCCCCAATGAGCAGTTCTTC. Residues: CASSRTSGGSFGPNEQFF.

The chain carries TRBV6-5 and TRBJ2-1; 11 nucleotides line up with TRBD2. Germline CDR1 is MNHEY and CDR2 is SVGAGI. V was pared by 5 bases and J by 6 bases, with 3 bases of the junction left unmatched. This CDR3 spans 14 amino acids. The CDR3 DNA reads TGTGCCAGCAGTCTCGGACTAGCGGGCAATGAGCAGTTCTTC. Translating gives CASSLGLAGNEQFF.

Worth noting for this clone: A far larger clone differs by one base, so this is likely a read error. The rearrangement joins TRBV5-1 to TRBJ2-7; tentatively, D is TRBD2 (5 bases). The V gene lost 5 bases and the J gene lost 3 bases, with 12 bases spanning the gap. The CDR3 spans 13 residues. Germline values: CDR1 SGHRS, CDR2 YFSETQ. The CDR3 nucleotides are TGCGCCAGCAGTACTATCCGGGGCTACGAGCAGTACTTC. The encoded protein is CASSTIRGYEQYF.

The count of this clone is one. The chain combines TRBV7-2 with TRBJ1-5, with D uncertain. This CDR3 is built from 16 residues. Between the trimmed V and J ends, which lost 5 bases and 2 bases, there was a span of 16 bases. The germline gives CDR1 SGHTA, CDR2 FQGNSA. The chain's CDR3 is CASSPQPITGNQPQHF. CDR3 nucleotides: TGTGCCAGCAGCCCACAGCCCATCACGGGCAATCAGCCCCAGCATTTT.

The sample holds a few counts of this clone. The genes are TRBV5-6 and TRBJ2-7; 8 positions agree with TRBD2. The CDR3 runs to 13 residues. Germline V gene lookup returns CDR1 SGHDT and CDR2 YYEEEE. Trimming removed 3 bases from V and 4 bases from J; junction bases left unmatched: 3. The CDR3: CASSSGGPYEQYF. The CDR3 DNA reads TGTGCCAGCAGCTCGGGGGGGCCGTACGAGCAGTACTTC. The full variable domain, in which reference TRBV5-6 and TRBJ2-7 provide the parts outside the CDR3, is DAGVTQSPTHLIKTRGQQVTLRCSPKSGHDTVSWYQQALGQGPQFIFQYYEEEERQRGNFPDRFSGHQFPNYSSELNVNALLLGDSALYLCASSSGGPYEQYFGPGTRLTVT.

The rearrangement joins TRBV11-2 to TRBJ1-1; tentative D call: TRBD1 (5 bases). CDR1 is SGHAT, CDR2 FQNNGV, per germline. Trimming cost V 5 bases and J 4 bases, with 23 bases left between them. The CDR3 is made up of 17 amino acids. The CDR3 reads CASSRLSIQGSGTEAFF. The CDR3 nucleotides are TGTGCCAGCAGCCGTTTATCTATCCAGGGCAGTGGCACTGAAGCTTTCTTT.

V is TRBV18 and J is TRBJ1-1; no clear D gene. Trimming took 1 base from V and 3 from J, leaving 6 bases between them. Germline-derived CDR1 and CDR2 are KGHSH and LQKENI. The CDR3 is made up of 13 amino acids. CDR3 sequence reads: CASSPREYTEAFF. The DNA of the CDR3 is TGTGCCAGCTCACCACGCGAGTACACTGAAGCTTTCTTT.

V usage is TRBV4-3 and J usage is TRBJ1-3; 7 nucleotides agree with TRBD1. CDR1 and CDR2 from the germline V gene are LGHNA and YSLEER. J gave up 0 bases and V 0 bases, and 5 bases lay outside the gene matches. The CDR3 length is 17 residues. CDR3 coding DNA: TGCGCCAGCAGCCAAGATCAAGAGGGGGCCTCTGGAAACACCATATATTTT. Translation: CASSQDQEGASGNTIYF.

The J gene is TRBJ1-1, the V gene TRBV7-8; 7 nucleotides match TRBD1. The CDR3 covers 16 residues. V trimming: 1 base; J trimming: 0 bases; junction bases outside the gene matches: 5. CDR1 and CDR2 (germline): SGHVS, FQNEAQ. As DNA, the CDR3 is TGTGCCAGCAGCTTAGTATACAGGGGACTGAACACTGAAGCTTTCTTT. It is translated as CASSLVYRGLNTEAFF.

This sequence joins TRBV12-5 and TRBJ2-1; 10 bases are a match to TRBD1. The CDR3 runs 15 residues. Germline-derived CDR1 and CDR2 are LGHNT and FRNRAP. After removal of 6 bases from V and 3 bases from J, the junction contained 5 bases not matched to a gene. CDR3 nucleotides: TGTGCTAGTGGGTCCCGGGACAGGGGCTACAATGAGCAGTTCTTC. The encoded protein is CASGSRDRGYNEQFF.